The TCR beta chain described here comes from a study of cytomegalovirus exposure and HLA in healthy donors. General observations from the study: Roughly even sequencing depth across donors was the assumption behind the presence/absence analyses. Later on, an analysis tied 15,000 to 20,000 TCR beta sequences to HLA alleles at 0.05 false discovery rate.

As concerns this clone: Its antigen is still unknown.

The study ran its PCR with 60 Vbeta and 13 Jbeta primers. Assay used: immunoSEQ multiplex PCR; TCRdb lists only in-frame clones, some missing. The repertoire holds some 94,000 clones, just under 70% seen once, with 2.5% to 3% in the top ten. The CDR3 is 15 amino acids. V was pared by 5 bases and J by 0 bases, with 11 bases between. Germline CDR1 KGHSH, CDR2 LQKENI. The chain combines TRBV18 with TRBJ2-1; possibly TRBD1 for D (6 bases). The TCR originated in a man aged 50-59 years in good health and CMV-seronegative. Sequencing used PBMCs. This CDR3 reads CASSSGHSSYNEQFF. CDR3 DNA sequence: TGTGCCAGCTCATCGGGACATAGCTCCTACAATGAGCAGTTCTTC.